The sequence of this TCR beta chain was determined in a study of control samples from healthy donors and cancer patients. This table comes from immunoSEQ multiplex PCR, and its TCRdb copy is limited to in-frame clones, with some not included. The sample consists of some 200,000 clones, just under 95% of them appearing once. The CDR3 totals 13 residues. The V end lost 6 bases, the J end lost 1 base, and 9 bases lay between the germline ends. Germline V CDR1 and CDR2: LNHDA, SQIVND (reference sequence). This sequence originates from a man between 18 and 35 years old in good health. The sample taken for sequencing was blood. The J gene is TRBJ1-1, the V gene TRBV19; unclear D gene. As DNA, the CDR3 is TGTGCCAGTAGAAAGGAGTCGAACACTGAAGCTTTCTTT. Translating it yields CASRKESNTEAFF.